This T cell receptor (beta chain) was retrieved from a study of CD8 T cells in ankylosing spondylitis. This clonotype was seen a handful of times. Its antigen is not identified. Making the TCR beta libraries involved quantitative 5'-RACE with molecular barcodes. A single record per CDR3 protein comes from TCRdb applying MiXCR to the 5' RACE reads. The sample comprises 330,000 or so distinct CDR3 sequences, around 7.6% of which are singletons, and 14% to 15% rests with the top ten. Study-wide results and limits: Matched ankylosing spondylitis synovial fluid reportedly showed significant enrichment of disease-linked clones. A CD8+ phenotype characterized the disease-linked clones, which were relatively rare in peripheral blood. A TCR beta motif of 7 to 9 highly homologous variants seemed to mark ankylosing spondylitis blood.

Germline V gene lookup returns CDR1 LGHDT and CDR2 YNNKEL (reference sequence). The CDR3 is made up of 15 amino acids. The V end was cut by 4 bases, the J end by 2 bases, with 12 bases between. This TCR derives from a male donor with ankylosing spondylitis. The J gene is TRBJ1-3, the V gene TRBV3-1; possible D gene TRBD1, 5 bases. Sequencing was done on a sample of blood, either unsorted or a sorted T cell fraction (not recorded which). For the CDR3, the DNA is TGTGCCAGCAGCCGCCGCCGGGACCCTGGAAACACCATATATTTT. The encoded protein is CASSRRRDPGNTIYF.